This record covers a single TCR beta chain. Its antigen is unidentified. This sample is part of a study of T cells in Graves' hyperthyroidism and ophthalmopathy. Stability of Graves' hyperthyroidism was defined as absent ophthalmopathy progression within 18 months. Patients with uncontrolled infections, other autoimmune diseases, pregnancy or lactation were excluded. Whole-study findings and limits: In blood, most of the thyroid clonotypes expanded above 0.001 were also present. Stable hyperthyroidism was separated from ophthalmopathy by a model based on 13 V-J features.

CDR3 length: 16 residues. Germline values: CDR1 MDHEN, CDR2 SYDVKM. V shed 2 bases and J 5 bases; nucleotides not matched to a gene: 8. The TCR beta CDR3 regions underwent amplification using RNA transcripts as the source. With the HTBI primer set, the TCR CDR3 went through a first round of RT-PCR. One entry per CDR3 protein results from TCRdb running MiXCR on the multiplex PCR reads. Among 400,000 to 500,000 distinct CDR3 sequences, approximately 13% were seen once, and the ten largest hold around 5.3%. The receptor comes from a woman between 18 and 30 years old with Graves' hyperthyroidism. The sample comprised blood. The chain is built from TRBV28 and TRBJ2-5; 10 bases fit TRBD2. CDR3 in amino acids: CASSLSLAGVGETQYF. CDR3 nucleotide sequence: TGTGCCAGCAGTTTAAGCCTAGCGGGAGTAGGGGAGACCCAGTACTTC.